The 2 T cell receptor beta chains given below trace back to one sample, sequenced in a study of T cell responses to AZD1222 COVID-19 vaccine. Generated by immunoSEQ multiplex PCR, the TCRdb table keeps only in-frame clones and is missing some. The table lists 130,000 to 150,000 clones, more than 70% of them singletons. Sequences were derived from peripheral blood, sampled 28 days after the second AZD1222 dose. The receptors derive from an adult who received the AZD1222 COVID-19 vaccine.

The CDR3 nucleotides read TGCGCCAGCAGCCCCCTGCGGGCAGCCTTTTCGGACACTGAAGCTTTCTTT. It yields the protein CASSPLRAAFSDTEAFF. The V and J genes are TRBV5-1 and TRBJ1-1, with unresolved D. The CDR3 has 17 amino acids. Germline loops: CDR1 SGHRS, CDR2 YFSETQ. V gave up 4 bases and J gave up 3 bases, with 22 bases separating them.

The V and J genes are TRBV30 and TRBJ1-5, with D uncertain. The V gene lost 0 bases and the J gene lost 6 bases, with 15 bases spanning the gap. This CDR3 contains 15 residues. Germline values: CDR1 GTSNPN, CDR2 SVGIG (reference sequence). In nucleotides, the CDR3 is TGTGCCTGGAGTGTGTCAACAGAAGGTGGTCAGCCCCAGCATTTT. Its translation: CAWSVSTEGGQPQHF.